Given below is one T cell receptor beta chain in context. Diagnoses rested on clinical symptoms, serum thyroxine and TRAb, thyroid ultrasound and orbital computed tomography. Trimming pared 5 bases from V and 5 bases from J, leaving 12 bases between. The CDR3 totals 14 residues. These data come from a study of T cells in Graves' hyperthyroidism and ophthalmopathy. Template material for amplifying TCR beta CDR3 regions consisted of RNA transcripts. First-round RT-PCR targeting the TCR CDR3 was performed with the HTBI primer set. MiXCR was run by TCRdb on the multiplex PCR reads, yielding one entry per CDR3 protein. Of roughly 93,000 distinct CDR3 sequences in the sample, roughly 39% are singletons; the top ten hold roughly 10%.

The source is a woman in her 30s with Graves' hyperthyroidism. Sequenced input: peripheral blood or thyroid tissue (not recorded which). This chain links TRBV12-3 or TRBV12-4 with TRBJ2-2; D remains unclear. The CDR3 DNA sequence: TGTGCCAGCAGTATAGTTCTGGGAACCGGGGAGCTGTTTTTT. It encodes CASSIVLGTGELFF.